These T cell receptor beta chains were read from a single sample in a study of blood T cell repertoires in COVID-19. Assay used: immunoSEQ multiplex PCR; TCRdb lists only in-frame clones, some missing. The repertoire holds approximately 150,000 clones, with roughly 86% as singletons. Material: peripheral blood. The receptors derive from an older woman with acute or convalescent COVID-19. Each CDR3 is given with its conserved first and last residue. Fields, in order: D gene, J gene, V gene, clone size, CDR3 protein, CDR3 DNA. The D gene is left open where the match is weak. For some rows the clone size is stated as once, few or many, or as a class when expanded; others skip it.

TRBD2 TRBJ2-1 TRBV7-2 NA CASSLSLAGASEQFF TGTGCCAGCAGCTTATCCCTAGCGGGGGCCAGCGAGCAGTTCTTC
TRBD1 TRBJ1-5 TRBV10-2 NA CASSRDRVGNQPQHF TGCGCCAGCAGTCGGGACAGGGTGGGCAATCAGCCCCAGCATTTT
TRBD1 TRBJ1-2 TRBV24-1 NA CATSDATLTGTYGYTF TGTGCCACCAGTGACGCTACACTGACAGGGACCTATGGCTACACCTTC
TRBD1 TRBJ1-6 TRBV5-1 NA CASSAGTGERNSPLHF TGCGCCAGCAGCGCCGGGACAGGTGAAAGGAATTCACCCCTCCACTTT
NA TRBJ1-6 TRBV28 NA CASRLTEPAGNNSPLHF TGTGCCAGCAGGCTGACAGAACCGGCGGGAAATAATTCACCCCTCCACTTT
TRBD1 TRBJ2-7 TRBV10-1 NA CASRAGQGQEQYF TGCGCCAGCAGGGCAGGACAGGGGCAAGAGCAGTACTTC
NA TRBJ2-5 TRBV5-1 NA CASSPKGALSETQYF TGCGCCAGCAGCCCCAAAGGAGCACTATCGGAGACCCAGTACTTC
NA TRBJ2-5 TRBV4-1 NA CASSQGGDPYQETQYF TGCGCCAGCAGCCAAGGCGGGGACCCGTACCAAGAGACCCAGTACTTC
TRBD2 TRBJ2-1 TRBV2 NA CASRTTSGTYNEQFF TGTGCCAGCAGGACCACTAGCGGGACCTACAATGAGCAGTTCTTC
TRBD1 TRBJ2-4 TRBV18 NA CASSPGTGAKNIQYF TGTGCCAGCTCACCAGGGACAGGGGCGAAAAACATTCAGTACTTC
NA TRBJ2-7 TRBV7-9 once CASSLRPSYEQYF TGTGCCAGCAGCCTTCGTCCTAGCTACGAGCAGTACTTC
TRBD1 TRBJ2-5 TRBV13 NA CASRGSRGQGFGTQYF TGTGCCAGTCGGGGAAGCCGGGGACAGGGGTTTGGGACCCAGTACTTC
NA TRBJ1-5 TRBV6-2/TRBV6-3 few CASSFIQSYQPQHF TGTGCCAGCAGTTTCATTCAATCATATCAGCCCCAGCATTTT
NA TRBJ2-7 TRBV28 NA CASSSSAGSEQYF TGTGCCAGCAGTTCAAGCGCAGGGTCCGAGCAGTACTTC
TRBD1 TRBJ1-5 TRBV28 few CASSYRTGVYQPQHF TGTGCCAGCAGTTACCGGACAGGGGTTTATCAGCCCCAGCATTTT
NA TRBJ1-2 TRBV28 NA CASTPGGGPGYTF TGTGCCAGCACCCCTGGGGGGGGACCTGGCTACACCTTC
TRBD1 TRBJ1-2 TRBV2 NA CASETGNGYGYTF TGTGCCAGCGAGACAGGGAACGGCTATGGCTACACCTTC
TRBD1 TRBJ1-4 TRBV28 once CASTSRTGGNEKLFF TGTGCCAGCACGTCCCGGACAGGGGGTAATGAAAAACTGTTTTTT
TRBD1 TRBJ2-3 TRBV6-2/TRBV6-3 NA CASSYGTGGIGDTQYF TGTGCCAGCAGTTATGGGACAGGGGGAATTGGAGATACGCAGTATTTT
NA TRBJ1-6 TRBV2 NA CASSDTGSPSPLHF TGTGCCAGCAGTGATACAGGGTCCCCTTCACCCCTCCACTTT
NA TRBJ1-1 TRBV28 once CASSRRGNTEAFF TGTGCCAGCAGTCGGAGGGGTAACACTGAAGCTTTCTTT
TRBD1 TRBJ1-6 TRBV15 NA CATSRNRQGQSPLHF TGTGCCACCAGCAGAAACCGACAGGGCCAATCACCCCTCCACTTT
TRBD2 TRBJ2-3 TRBV7-3 NA CASSLTASGGVQYF TGTGCCAGCAGCTTAACAGCTAGCGGGGGAGTGCAGTATTTT
NA TRBJ2-1 TRBV27 NA CASSALGARSYNEQFF TGTGCCAGCAGTGCCTTGGGGGCCCGCTCCTACAATGAGCAGTTCTTC
NA TRBJ1-1 TRBV5-6 NA CASTPLGSMNTEAFF TGTGCCAGCACTCCTCTCGGGAGTATGAACACTGAAGCTTTCTTT
NA TRBJ1-2 TRBV6-6 NA CASSSGVMRGYTF TGTGCCAGCAGCTCGGGGGTAATGCGTGGCTACACCTTC
TRBD1 TRBJ1-1 TRBV9 NA CASSVRQGEAFF TGTGCCAGCAGCGTAAGACAGGGGGAAGCTTTCTTT
NA TRBJ1-5 TRBV28 NA CASRPQGGLQPQHF TGTGCCAGCAGGCCCCAAGGCGGGCTCCAGCCCCAGCATTTT
TRBD2 TRBJ2-5 TRBV27 NA CASSLYGLAGQQETQYF TGTGCCAGCAGTTTATACGGACTAGCGGGACAACAAGAGACCCAGTACTTC
TRBD1 TRBJ1-2 TRBV19 NA CASSFRQGAIDGYTF TGTGCCAGTAGTTTTAGACAGGGGGCTATCGATGGCTACACCTTC
TRBD2 TRBJ2-5 TRBV29-1 once CSVEGVRLAGSQETQYF TGCAGCGTTGAAGGGGTGAGACTAGCGGGGAGCCAAGAGACCCAGTACTTC
NA TRBJ2-7 TRBV3-1/TRBV3-2 few CASSRGAVTYEQYF TGTGCCAGCAGCCGCGGCGCAGTCACCTACGAGCAGTACTTC